The 29 T cell receptor beta chains below come from one sample, sequenced in a study of persistence of HIV-infected CD4 T cells. Their specific antigens are unknown. Sequencing used immunoSEQ version 4 in survey mode. Method: immunoSEQ multiplex PCR; TCRdb's copy keeps in-frame clones and lacks some. The data show about 48,000 clones, with over 70% seen just once and 2.5% to 3% held by the top ten. Stimulation used about 9.2 ug/mL lysate from CMV-infected fibroblasts. Sorted nonresponding memory CD4+ T cells were CD40L-negative, CD69-negative, CD45RO-high. Sequencing was performed on CD4+ T cells sorted from PBMCs after roughly 19-hour stimulation, taken from a patient who received antiretroviral therapy. The receptors were gathered from an adult man with HIV who was CMV-seropositive.

The gene calls are TRBV30 and TRBJ1-5, with no clear D. CDR3 length: 13 residues. Trimming took 0 bases from V and 5 from J, leaving 8 bases between them. Germline V gives CDR1 GTSNPN, CDR2 SVGIG (reference sequence). This CDR3 reads CAWSVRVDQPQHF. CDR3 nucleotide sequence: TGTGCCTGGAGTGTAAGGGTTGATCAGCCCCAGCATTTT.

This clone has only one observation. The chain employs TRBV7-2 and TRBJ1-1, with D unclear. Per the germline V gene, CDR1 is SGHTA and CDR2 is FQGNSA. Trimming cost V 1 base and J 2 bases, with 11 bases left between them. CDR3 size: 15 residues. CDR3 sequence (DNA): TGTGCCAGCAGCTTAGTTGCAAGGAGTAACACTGAAGCTTTCTTT. Amino acids: CASSLVARSNTEAFF. Looking up the rest from reference TRBV7-2 and TRBJ1-1 gives the full variable domain: GAGVSQSPSNKVTEKGKDVELRCDPISGHTALYWYRQSLGQGLEFLIYFQGNSAPDKSGLPSDRFSAERTGGSVSTLTIQRTQQEDSAVYLCASSLVARSNTEAFFGQGTRLTVV.

J is TRBJ2-1 and V is TRBV4-1; no definite D call. The CDR3 extends over 15 amino acids. In germline, CDR1 is MGHRA, CDR2 YSYEKL. The V and J ends lost 4 bases and 0 bases respectively, with 10 bases between them. Here the CDR3 DNA reads TGCGCCAGCAGCCCCCGGTCCGGCTCCTACAATGAGCAGTTCTTC. This sequence encodes CASSPRSGSYNEQFF.

The rearrangement uses TRBV15 and TRBJ1-4, with D maybe TRBD1 (6 bases). Trimming pared 1 base from V and 0 bases from J, leaving 12 bases between. This CDR3 has 17 amino acids. The germline gives CDR1 LNHNV, CDR2 YYDKDF (reference sequence). CDR3: CATSRGGGFATNEKLFF. The CDR3, as DNA: TGTGCCACCAGCAGAGGGGGGGGCTTTGCAACTAATGAAAAACTGTTTTTT.

The chain has TRBV10-2 and TRBJ1-2; unclear D gene. This CDR3 has 13 amino acids. Germline V gene data show CDR1 as WSHSY and CDR2 as SAAADI. Trimming stripped 4 bases from V and 8 bases from J, with 14 bases between. The CDR3: CASSATTLGGYTF. The CDR3 coding sequence is TGCGCCAGCAGTGCGACGACCCTGGGGGGCTACACCTTC.

This clone appeared once. This rearrangement joins TRBV30 to TRBJ2-5; D call uncertain. Trimming left V 3 bases short and J 3 bases short, with 20 bases between. The CDR3 consists of 16 residues. Germline-derived CDR1 and CDR2 are GTSNPN and SVGIG (reference sequence). The DNA for the CDR3 is TGTGCCTGGAGCCAGGCTCGTCGAGGAAGAAAAGAGACCCAGTACTTC. Translated: CAWSQARRGRKETQYF.

CDR3 sequence: CASSPRPGELFF. The DNA of the CDR3 is TGTGCCAGCAGCCCTAGGCCCGGGGAGCTGTTTTTT. This chain connects TRBV3-1 (or the pseudogene TRBV3-2) to TRBJ2-2; D unclear. CDR1 LGHDT and CDR2 YNNKEL come from the germline V gene (reference sequence). The CDR3 is made up of 12 amino acids. V lost 4 bases and J lost 6, with 6 bases in between.

V is TRBV25-1 and J is TRBJ1-4; D remains ambiguous. CDR1 and CDR2 (germline): MGHDK, SYGVNS. V was pared by 4 bases and J by 5 bases, with 11 bases between. This CDR3 spans 14 amino acids. CDR3 in DNA: TGTGCCAGCAGTGGTCAAGGGAGCAATGAAAAACTGTTTTTT. As protein: CASSGQGSNEKLFF.

V usage is TRBV7-2 and J usage is TRBJ2-3, with D perhaps assigned TRBD1 or TRBD2 (5 bases each). This CDR3 region has 16 residues. Germline V gene lookup returns CDR1 SGHTA and CDR2 FQGNSA. V was cut by 4 bases and J by 1 base, with 15 bases left in between. The CDR3 coding sequence is TGTGCCAGCAGCTACCCCTTCGGGACCCGCACAGATACGCAGTATTTT. Translation: CASSYPFGTRTDTQYF.

In this sample, this clone turned up once. The chain has TRBV30 and TRBJ2-7; D assignment may be TRBD1 or TRBD2 (6 bases each). This CDR3 spans 14 amino acids. V dropped 0 bases and J dropped 1 base, with 10 bases sitting between them. Germline V gene sequence: CDR1 GTSNPN, CDR2 SVGIG (reference sequence). The CDR3 sequence is CAWSVGGNSYEQYF. For the CDR3, the DNA is TGTGCCTGGAGTGTAGGGGGGAATTCCTACGAGCAGTACTTC.

There are a few counts of this clone. The chain carries TRBV6-5 and TRBJ1-5, with 9 bases matching TRBD1. With V trimmed by 5 bases and J by 7 bases, 9 bases remained unmatched. CDR1 and CDR2 from the germline V gene are MNHEY and SVGAGI. The CDR3 is 15 amino acids. DNA for the CDR3: TGTGCCAGCAGTCATACAGGGGGCGAAGCCCAGCCCCAGCATTTT. This translates into CASSHTGGEAQPQHF.

J is TRBJ1-1 and V is TRBV20-1; D not certain. Germline CDR1 is DFQATT and CDR2 is SNEGSKA (reference sequence). This CDR3 has 16 residues. V lost 3 bases to trimming and J lost 0 bases, with 17 bases between them. DNA for the CDR3: TGCAGTGCTAGTTTTCCAGCACGTAGCATGAACACTGAAGCTTTCTTT. Translating it yields CSASFPARSMNTEAFF.

This sequence joins TRBV5-1 and TRBJ2-1; the match to TRBD2 covers 9 bases. Germline-derived CDR1 and CDR2 are SGHRS and YFSETQ. This CDR3 contains 16 residues. The V gene end was trimmed by 0 bases and the J gene end by 9 bases; junction bases not matched to a gene: 10. The CDR3 nucleotides are TGCGCCAGCAGCTTGGGGATCGGCGGGGGGGCCGCTGAGCAGTTCTTC. Protein product: CASSLGIGGGAAEQFF.

CDR3 sequence (DNA): TGCGCCAGTAAGAATCAGGGTGGGAACACTGAAGCTTTCTTT. Residues: CASKNQGGNTEAFF. This chain links TRBV5-1 with TRBJ1-1; a weak D match, TRBD1 (5 bases). This CDR3 contains 14 residues. The germline V gene has CDR1 SGHRS and CDR2 YFSETQ. Trimming left V 8 bases short and J 1 base short, with 15 bases between.

This chain links TRBV4-1 with TRBJ2-7; 8 bases line up with TRBD2. The length of the CDR3 is 15 residues. Germline V gene lookup returns CDR1 MGHRA and CDR2 YSYEKL. Trimming at V came to 4 bases and at J to 7 bases, leaving 12 bases not matched to a gene. Here the CDR3 reads CASSPPGSGTGEQYF. CDR3 DNA: TGCGCCAGCAGCCCCCCGGGTAGCGGGACGGGGGAGCAGTACTTC.

This chain uses TRBV12-3 or TRBV12-4 with TRBJ2-1; D is ambiguous. Trimming took off 7 bases at V and 0 bases at J, with 7 bases between the two ends. This CDR3 contains 13 residues. The DNA of the CDR3 is TGTGCCAGCACCTATAGCTCCTACAATGAGCAGTTCTTC. Translated, it gives CASTYSSYNEQFF.

Comment on this clone: The junction does not match germline at one end; this may be a read error. This sequence joins TRBV3-1 (or the pseudogene TRBV3-2) and TRBJ1-2; the match to TRBD1 covers 7 bases. The CDR3 is made up of 10 amino acids. Germline values: CDR1 LGHDT, CDR2 YNNKEL (reference sequence). The CDR3 protein is CASSQDRFYF. The CDR3 bases are TGTGCCAGCAGCCAGGACAGGTTTTACTTC.

The chain combines TRBV6-5 with TRBJ1-1, with TRBD1 as a possible D gene (5 bases). Trimming took 7 bases from V and 4 from J, leaving 16 bases between them. The CDR3 covers 14 residues. The germline gives CDR1 MNHEY, CDR2 SVGAGI. The CDR3 sequence is CASKEHQGITEAFF. In DNA form, the CDR3 reads TGTGCCAGCAAGGAACACCAGGGAATCACTGAAGCTTTCTTT.

This chain connects TRBV3-1 (or the pseudogene TRBV3-2) to TRBJ2-5; possible D gene TRBD1, 6 bases. CDR1 and CDR2 (germline): LGHDT, YNNKEL (reference sequence). The V gene lost 1 base and the J gene lost 2 bases, with 11 bases spanning the gap. This CDR3 contains 15 residues. The CDR3 loop is CASSQVRGFQETQYF. The CDR3 bases are TGTGCCAGCAGCCAAGTCAGGGGCTTTCAAGAGACCCAGTACTTC.

The genes are TRBV30 and TRBJ1-5, with D unresolved. Germline loops: CDR1 GTSNPN, CDR2 SVGIG (reference sequence). V dropped 0 bases and J dropped 2 bases, with 8 bases sitting between them. The CDR3 extends over 14 amino acids. This CDR3 is CAWSVRLGNQPQHF. CDR3 DNA: TGTGCCTGGAGTGTACGGCTCGGCAATCAGCCCCAGCATTTT. The full variable domain, completed using reference TRBV30 and TRBJ1-5, is SQTIHQWPATLVQPVGSPLSLECTVEGTSNPNLYWYRQAAGRGLQLLFYSVGIGQISSEVPQNLSASRPQDRQFILSSKKLLLSDSGFYLCAWSVRLGNQPQHFGDGTRLSIL.

The gene calls are TRBV9 and TRBJ1-2; 9 bases agree with TRBD1. V lost 4 bases, J lost 11 bases, and 6 bases stayed unmatched. Germline CDR1 and CDR2: SGDLS and YYNGEE. This CDR3 spans 12 amino acids. The CDR3 is CASSTRQGEYTF. CDR3 nucleotide sequence: TGTGCCAGCAGCACCCGACAGGGGGAGTACACCTTC.

The chain has TRBV5-1 and TRBJ1-2; D perhaps matches TRBD1 (5 bases). The CDR3 loop spans 17 amino acids. Trimming pared 4 bases from V and 0 bases from J, leaving 19 bases between. Germline loops: CDR1 SGHRS, CDR2 YFSETQ. The DNA for the CDR3 is TGCGCCAGCAGCCTGGGGATACGGGGGATACCTAACTATGGCTACACCTTC. It yields the protein CASSLGIRGIPNYGYTF.

The chain couples TRBV7-2 to TRBJ2-7; D is unclear. The CDR3 is made up of 15 amino acids. Trimming left V 5 bases short and J 1 base short, with 15 bases between. Germline V gene lookup returns CDR1 SGHTA and CDR2 FQGNSA. The CDR3 loop reads CASSPQPLLSYEQYF. The CDR3 region has the DNA TGTGCCAGCAGCCCGCAGCCTCTCCTATCCTACGAGCAGTACTTC.

This chain uses TRBV4-3 with TRBJ2-5; 10 bases are a match to TRBD2. Per the germline V gene, CDR1 is LGHNA and CDR2 is YSLEER. The CDR3 has 18 amino acids. The trim removed 2 bases at V and 6 bases at J, leaving 15 bases unmatched. The CDR3 here is CASSQSLVGASGSKTQYF. The CDR3 DNA reads as TGCGCCAGCAGCCAATCCCTGGTGGGAGCTAGCGGGAGTAAGACCCAGTACTTC.

The chain recombines TRBV27 with TRBJ2-6; perhaps TRBD2 as D (5 bases). Germline V gene data show CDR1 as MNHEY and CDR2 as SMNVEV (reference sequence). The CDR3 has 16 amino acids. V lost 4 bases and J 1 base, leaving 11 bases between the germline ends. The CDR3 reads CASSSRRTSGANVLTF. CDR3 in DNA: TGTGCCAGCAGTTCGAGGAGGACGTCTGGGGCCAACGTCCTGACTTTC.

The CDR3 loop is CASSYRTGSSYNEQFF. The DNA of the CDR3 is TGTGCCAGCAGTTATAGAACCGGGAGCTCCTACAATGAGCAGTTCTTC. This chain uses TRBV6-6 with TRBJ2-1; D possibly corresponds to TRBD2 (6 bases). The CDR3 has 16 amino acids. Germline V CDR1 and CDR2: MNHNY, SVGAGI (reference sequence). Trimming took off 3 bases at V and 0 bases at J, with 12 bases between the two ends.

This clone was seen a single time. This rearrangement joins TRBV9 to TRBJ2-5; D is possibly TRBD1 (5 bases). Trimming took 4 bases from V and 7 from J, leaving 23 bases between them. The CDR3 spans 16 residues. The germline V gene has CDR1 SGDLS and CDR2 YYNGEE. CDR3 in DNA: TGTGCCAGCAGCTCCAGGACATCTGACCACCTGACGACCCAGTACTTC. The encoded protein is CASSSRTSDHLTTQYF.

J is TRBJ1-2 and V is TRBV30, with a possible D match to TRBD1 (5 bases). The length of the CDR3 is 15 residues. Germline V CDR1 and CDR2: GTSNPN, SVGIG (reference sequence). V shed 4 bases and J shed 0 bases, with 15 bases lying between them. CDR3 sequence: CAWIGRGFSNYGYTF. The CDR3 DNA reads TGTGCCTGGATTGGTCGGGGGTTTTCTAACTATGGCTACACCTTC.

This clone was seen a handful of times. DNA for the CDR3: TGCGCCAGCAGTCAGGGGTCCCACACTGAAGCTTTCTTT. Residues: CASSQGSHTEAFF. The chain links TRBV5-1 to TRBJ1-1; D may be TRBD1 (6 bases). The V end was cut by 5 bases, the J end by 3 bases, with 11 bases between. The length of the CDR3 is 13 residues. The V gene's germline CDR1 is SGHRS and CDR2 YFSETQ.